This T cell receptor (beta chain) originates from a study of cytomegalovirus exposure and HLA in healthy donors. The CDR3 extends over 14 amino acids. CDR1 MDHEN and CDR2 SYDVKM come from the germline V gene. The germline V and J ends were trimmed by 2 bases and 2 bases, with 9 bases remaining between them. Broader study findings: Several V segments, TRBV6-2 and TRBV6-3 among them, could not be told apart and were dropped.

It was with 60 Vbeta and 13 Jbeta primers that the PCR ran. Sequencing used immunoSEQ multiplex PCR; TCRdb keeps in-frame clones, though not all of them. Its clone listing holds tens of thousands of clones. Worth noting for this clone: What it recognizes is unknown.

Sequences were obtained from PBMCs. This sequence originates from a woman under 40 in good health and CMV-seronegative. The rearrangement joins TRBV28 to TRBJ1-2, with a tentative D call TRBD1 (5 bases). The CDR3 loop is CASSLSRQNYGYTF. DNA of the CDR3: TGTGCCAGCAGTTTAAGCCGACAGAACTATGGCTACACCTTC.